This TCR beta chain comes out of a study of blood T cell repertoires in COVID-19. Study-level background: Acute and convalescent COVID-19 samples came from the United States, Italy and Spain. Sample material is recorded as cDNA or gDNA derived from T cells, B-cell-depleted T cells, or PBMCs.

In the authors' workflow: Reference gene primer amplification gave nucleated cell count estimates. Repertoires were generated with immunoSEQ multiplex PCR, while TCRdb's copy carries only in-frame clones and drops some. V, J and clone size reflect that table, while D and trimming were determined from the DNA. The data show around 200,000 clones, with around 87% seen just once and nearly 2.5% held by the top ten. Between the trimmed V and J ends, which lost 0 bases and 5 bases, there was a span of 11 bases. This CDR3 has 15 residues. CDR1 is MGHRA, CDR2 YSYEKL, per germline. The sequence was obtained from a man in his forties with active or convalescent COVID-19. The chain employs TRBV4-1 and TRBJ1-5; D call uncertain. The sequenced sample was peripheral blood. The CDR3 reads CASSQDGVRYQPQHF. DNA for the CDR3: TGCGCCAGCAGCCAAGACGGGGTCCGTTATCAGCCCCAGCATTTT.